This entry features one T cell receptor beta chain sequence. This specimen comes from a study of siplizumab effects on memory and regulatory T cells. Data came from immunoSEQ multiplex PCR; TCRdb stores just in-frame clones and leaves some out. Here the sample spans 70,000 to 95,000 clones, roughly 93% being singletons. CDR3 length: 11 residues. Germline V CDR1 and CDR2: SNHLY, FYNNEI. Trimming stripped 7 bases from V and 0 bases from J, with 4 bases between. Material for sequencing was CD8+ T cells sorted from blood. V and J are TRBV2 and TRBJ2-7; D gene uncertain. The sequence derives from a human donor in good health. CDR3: CASTSSYEQYF. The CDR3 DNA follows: TGTGCCAGCACAAGCTCCTACGAGCAGTACTTC.